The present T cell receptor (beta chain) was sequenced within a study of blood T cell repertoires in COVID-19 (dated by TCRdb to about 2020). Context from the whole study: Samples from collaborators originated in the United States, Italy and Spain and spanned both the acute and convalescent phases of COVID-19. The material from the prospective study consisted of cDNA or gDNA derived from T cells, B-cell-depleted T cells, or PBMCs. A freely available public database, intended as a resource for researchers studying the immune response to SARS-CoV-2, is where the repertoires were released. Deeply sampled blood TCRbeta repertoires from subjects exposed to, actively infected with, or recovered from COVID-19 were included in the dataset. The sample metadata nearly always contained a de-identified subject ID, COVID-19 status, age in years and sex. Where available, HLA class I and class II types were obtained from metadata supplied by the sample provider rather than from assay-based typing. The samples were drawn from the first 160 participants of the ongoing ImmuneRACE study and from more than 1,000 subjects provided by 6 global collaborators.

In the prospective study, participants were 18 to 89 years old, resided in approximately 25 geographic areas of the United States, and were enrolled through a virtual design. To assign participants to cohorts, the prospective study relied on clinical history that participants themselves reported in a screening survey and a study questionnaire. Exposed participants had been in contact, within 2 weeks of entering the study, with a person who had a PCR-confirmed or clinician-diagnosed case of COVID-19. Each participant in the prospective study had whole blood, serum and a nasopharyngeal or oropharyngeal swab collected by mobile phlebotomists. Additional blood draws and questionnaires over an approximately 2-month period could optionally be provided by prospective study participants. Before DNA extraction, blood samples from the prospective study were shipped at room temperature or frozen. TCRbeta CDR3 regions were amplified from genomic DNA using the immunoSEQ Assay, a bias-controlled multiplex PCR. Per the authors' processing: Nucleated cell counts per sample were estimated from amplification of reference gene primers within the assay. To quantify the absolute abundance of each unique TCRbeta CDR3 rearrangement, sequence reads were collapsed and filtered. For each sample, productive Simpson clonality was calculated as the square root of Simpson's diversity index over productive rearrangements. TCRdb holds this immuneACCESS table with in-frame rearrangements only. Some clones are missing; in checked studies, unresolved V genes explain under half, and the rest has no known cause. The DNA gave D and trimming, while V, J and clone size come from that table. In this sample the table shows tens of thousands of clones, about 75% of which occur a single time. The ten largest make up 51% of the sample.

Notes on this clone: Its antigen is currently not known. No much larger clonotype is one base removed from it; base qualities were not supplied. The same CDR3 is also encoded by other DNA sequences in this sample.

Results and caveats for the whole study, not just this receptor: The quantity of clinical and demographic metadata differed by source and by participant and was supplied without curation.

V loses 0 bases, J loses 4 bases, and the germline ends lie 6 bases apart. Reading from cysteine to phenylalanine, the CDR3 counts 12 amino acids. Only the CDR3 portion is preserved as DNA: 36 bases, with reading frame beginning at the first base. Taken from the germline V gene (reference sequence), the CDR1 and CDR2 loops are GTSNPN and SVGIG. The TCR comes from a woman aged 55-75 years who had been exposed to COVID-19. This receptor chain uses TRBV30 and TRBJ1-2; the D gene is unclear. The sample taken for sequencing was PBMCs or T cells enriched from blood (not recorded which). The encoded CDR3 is CAWSVSSYGYTF. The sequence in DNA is TGTGCCTGGAGTGTATCTTCCTATGGCTACACCTTC.